The clone carrying this T cell receptor beta chain was recorded once. This sample stems from a study of T cells in Graves' hyperthyroidism and ophthalmopathy. Germline CDR1 SNHLY, CDR2 FYNNEI. CDR3 length: 9 amino acids. Trimming cost V 5 bases and J 15 bases, with 5 bases left between them. The diagnoses drew upon clinical symptoms, serum thyroxine and TRAb, thyroid ultrasound and orbital computed tomography. Amplified TCR beta CDR3 regions derived from RNA transcripts. Initially, a first-round RT-PCR of the TCR CDR3 employed the HTBI primer set. In TCRdb, the multiplex PCR reads were re-called with MiXCR into one record per CDR3 protein. The sample lists around 720,000 distinct CDR3 sequences; around 40% were seen once.

This receptor was obtained from a woman between 40 and 50 years old with Graves' hyperthyroidism. V and J are TRBV2 and TRBJ2-6; no clear D. Source material: blood. Written as DNA, the CDR3 is TGTGCCAGCAGTTTCGGCCTGACTTTC. This sequence encodes CASSFGLTF.